These 12 T cell receptor beta chains were all obtained from the same sample, sequenced in a study of T-cell reconstitution after alpha-beta-depleted transplantation in children. Library preparation (for TCRbeta) was performed with unique molecular identifiers. MiXCR was run by TCRdb on the PCR reads, yielding one entry per CDR3 protein. The sample consists of fewer than 550,000 distinct CDR3 sequences, roughly 11% of them appearing once. Sequenced material: PBMCs, mostly from graft donor cells, taken 180 days after TCRalphabeta/CD19-depleted stem cell transplant. Source of these receptors: a female patient aged 2 to 10 who had a stem cell transplant for aplastic anemia, so the T cells may come from the graft donor.

In its sample, this clonotype was seen a few times. The chain is built from TRBV7-2 and TRBJ2-3; TRBD1 agrees at 7 bases. J was trimmed by 5 bases and V by 3 bases; bases with no gene match: 8. The CDR3 sequence is 15 residues long. The germline CDR1 and CDR2 sequences are SGHTA and FQGNSA. CDR3 DNA sequence: TGTGCCAGCAGCTTTTTCCGACAGGGACGAGATACGCAGTATTTT. This codes for CASSFFRQGRDTQYF.

The chain joins TRBV7-2 to TRBJ2-1; the D is unclear. The V end lost 2 bases, the J end lost 6 bases, and 11 bases lay between the germline ends. The V gene's germline CDR1 is SGHTA and CDR2 FQGNSA. The CDR3 extends over 14 amino acids. CDR3 sequence reads: CASSLRWKGNEQFF. The CDR3 region has the DNA TGTGCCAGCAGCTTACGGTGGAAGGGCAATGAGCAGTTCTTC.

The V gene is TRBV3-1, the J gene TRBJ2-7; D may be TRBD1 or TRBD2 (5 bases each). Looked up from germline, CDR1 is LGHDT and CDR2 is YNNKEL (reference sequence). V dropped 1 base and J dropped 7 bases, with 11 bases sitting between them. CDR3 size: 13 residues. CDR3 sequence (DNA): TGTGCCAGCAGCCAAGCGAGGGGTAATGAGCAGTACTTC. Amino acids: CASSQARGNEQYF.

The CDR3 DNA sequence: TGTGCCAGCAGCCAAGATCGTTTCAGGGGCGAAGCTTTCTTT. The encoded protein is CASSQDRFRGEAFF. This sequence joins TRBV14 and TRBJ1-1, with a possible D match to TRBD1 (6 bases). Trimming removed 0 bases from V and 8 bases from J, with 13 bases in between. Looked up from germline, CDR1 is SGHDN and CDR2 is FVKESK. This CDR3 has 14 amino acids.

Ten or more counts support this clonotype. The gene calls are TRBV13 and TRBJ2-2; 7 bases map to TRBD1. Losses at the gene ends were 5 bases for V and 3 bases for J; bases not matched to a gene: 9. The CDR3 consists of 16 residues. Germline V gene data show CDR1 as PRHDT and CDR2 as FYEKMQ (reference sequence). The CDR3 nucleotides read TGTGCCAGCAGCCTATCCGGGACAGACTACACCGGGGAGCTGTTTTTT. It is translated as CASSLSGTDYTGELFF. Variable domain in full (rest from reference TRBV13 and TRBJ2-2): AAGVIQSPRHLIKEKRETATLKCYPIPRHDTVYWYQQGPGQDPQFLISFYEKMQSDKGSIPDRFSAQQFSDYHSELNMSSLELGDSALYFCASSLSGTDYTGELFFGEGSRLTVL.

V usage is TRBV6-2 or TRBV6-3 and J usage is TRBJ2-7, with 12 nucleotides matching TRBD2. The CDR3 loop spans 20 amino acids. Trimming at V came to 0 bases and at J to 6 bases, leaving 18 bases not matched to a gene. Per the germline V gene, CDR1 is MNHEY and CDR2 is SVGEGT. CDR3 loop: CASSYSPYLAGGPPTPEQYF. The CDR3 nucleotides read TGTGCCAGCAGTTACTCCCCTTACCTAGCGGGAGGGCCTCCAACCCCCGAGCAGTACTTC.

The genes are TRBV12-3 or TRBV12-4 and TRBJ2-1, with a tentative D call TRBD2 (7 bases). The CDR3 spans 14 residues. With 5 bases removed from V and 9 bases from J, the gap between germline ends came to 17 bases. CDR3 residues: CASSPLARGAEQFF. The CDR3 coding sequence is TGTGCCAGCAGTCCCCTCGCACGGGGGGCTGAGCAGTTCTTC.

V and J are TRBV6-5 and TRBJ2-7; perhaps TRBD1 as D (6 bases). The germline V gene encodes CDR1 MNHEY and CDR2 SVGAGI. There are 15 residues in the CDR3. Trimming removed 0 bases at V and 2 bases at J, with 11 bases between. The CDR3 region has the DNA TGTGCCAGCAGTTACTCCTGGGACATAGCCTACGAGCAGTACTTC. Translation: CASSYSWDIAYEQYF.

This clonotype was counted ten times or more. The chain carries TRBV7-2 and TRBJ1-2; D unclear. The V end lost 1 base, the J end lost 7 bases, and 10 bases lay between the germline ends. The CDR3 sequence is 13 residues long. Germline-derived CDR1 and CDR2 are SGHTA and FQGNSA. CDR3 DNA sequence: TGTGCCAGCAGCTTAGGCTTTGCTACTGGCTACACCTTC. Protein sequence: CASSLGFATGYTF.

This clonotype appeared a few times. This chain uses TRBV21-1 with TRBJ2-5; the table calls TRBD1, which could not be checked here. TRBV21-1 is reported as a pseudogene. The CDR3 is 18 amino acids. The CDR3 here is CASSKTRGQGRRQETQYF. The DNA for the CDR3 is TGTGCCAGCAGCAAAACGAGAGGACAGGGGCGGAGGCAAGAGACCCAGTACTTC.

Comment on this clonotype: With a much larger clone just one base away, this may be a read error. V and J are TRBV29-1 and TRBJ2-5; D gene unclear. This CDR3 spans 12 amino acids. Germline CDR1 is SQVTM and CDR2 is ANQGSEA. V lost 4 bases and J lost 1, with 7 bases in between. The CDR3 loop is CSVGSPQETQYF. The CDR3 coding sequence is TGCAGCGTTGGAAGTCCCCAAGAGACCCAGTACTTC.

The V and J genes are TRBV12-3 or TRBV12-4 and TRBJ2-1, with D perhaps matching TRBD2 (6 bases). CDR3 length: 17 residues. Trimming removed 3 bases from V and 6 bases from J, with 21 bases in between. CDR3 region: CASSFGPGWRGGNEQFF. DNA of the CDR3: TGTGCCAGCAGTTTCGGGCCTGGATGGCGGGGAGGCAATGAGCAGTTCTTC.